This paragraph reports one T cell receptor (beta chain). What it recognizes is unknown. These data belong to a study of pediatric ulcerative colitis. General study findings and limits: Repertoires came from total lymphocyte DNA, so rare subsets like regulatory T cells may be missed.

During colonoscopy, one to two rectal pinch biopsies were collected. This CDR3 is built from 14 residues. The ends were cut back, 7 bases at V and 2 bases at J, with 15 bases in the middle. Per the germline V gene, CDR1 is SGHVS and CDR2 is FNYEAQ. Using immunoSEQ multiplex PCR, the repertoire was profiled, and TCRdb retains in-frame clones only, with some absent. This table holds some 24,000 clones, roughly 74% found once. The clonotype originates from a boy between 5 and 17 years old with severe ulcerative colitis. Sequenced material: gut tissue. This rearrangement joins TRBV7-6 to TRBJ2-7, with D possibly being TRBD1 (6 bases). CDR3 protein: CASTPGEGAYEQYF. The CDR3 bases are TGTGCCAGCACCCCTGGAGAGGGGGCCTACGAGCAGTACTTC.